This T cell receptor beta chain derives from a study of blood T cells in healthy people across ages. The CDR3 is 13 residues long. Germline V lookup: CDR1 MGHRA, CDR2 YSYEKL. PCR was performed a second time for about 7 to 11 cycles using a sample-barcoded 5' primer and a J-beta primer mix. TCRdb processed the 5' RACE reads anew with MiXCR; each CDR3 protein has one entry. The data show about 1.4 million distinct CDR3 sequences, almost 60% seen once. Sample: blood. This chain uses TRBV4-1 with TRBJ2-4; a possible D gene is TRBD1 (5 bases). The DNA end favors TRBJ2-7, so the J call may be wrong. This receptor was obtained from a man aged 18 to 29 in good health. As DNA, the CDR3 is TGCGCCAGCAGCAAAATGGACAACTACGAGCAGTACTTC. Translated, it gives CASSKMDNYEQYF.